This T cell receptor (beta chain) was observed in a study of blood T cells in healthy people across ages. Germline assignment: CDR1 DFQATT and CDR2 SNEGSKA (reference sequence). The V gene lost 3 bases and the J gene lost 1 base, with 13 bases spanning the gap. The CDR3 is 14 amino acids. A second PCR of 7 to 11 cycles used a sample-barcoded 5' primer and a J-beta primer mix. TCRdb redid the calling of the 5' RACE reads with MiXCR, one entry per CDR3 protein. The table has around 1,800,000 distinct CDR3 sequences, about 39% seen once. Sequencing used blood. The chain has TRBV20-1 and TRBJ2-7; D uncertain. The receptor comes from a human donor in good health. CDR3 sequence reads: CSASGLGGSYEQYF. The CDR3, as DNA: TGCAGTGCTAGCGGCCTGGGCGGTTCCTACGAGCAGTACTTC.